These 16 T cell receptor beta chains originate from one sample sequenced in a study of blood T cell repertoires in COVID-19. Data came from immunoSEQ multiplex PCR; TCRdb stores just in-frame clones and leaves some out. The table has 45,000 to 55,000 clones, roughly 84% seen once. The sample comprised peripheral blood. Source of these receptors: a man aged 45-65 years with active COVID-19.

There are a few counts of this clone. CDR3 residues: CASSHRGLEQYF. The CDR3 bases are TGTGCCAGCAGCCACAGGGGGCTGGAGCAGTACTTC. The chain combines TRBV6-2 or TRBV6-3 with TRBJ2-7; 9 bases are shared with TRBD1. CDR3 length: 12 amino acids. Germline trimming cut 6 bases from V and 7 bases from J; bases unmatched to any gene: 4. Germline CDR1 and CDR2: MNHEY and SVGEGT.

The chain recombines TRBV7-3 with TRBJ2-2, with 7 bases lining up with TRBD1. The CDR3 runs to 13 residues. CDR1 and CDR2 (germline): SGHTA, FQGTGA. Germline trimming cut 5 bases from V and 6 bases from J; bases unmatched to any gene: 3. The chain's CDR3 is CASSDRGPGELFF. The DNA of the CDR3 is TGTGCCAGCAGCGATAGGGGGCCCGGGGAGCTGTTTTTT.

V is TRBV14 and J is TRBJ2-5, with 8 bases that match TRBD1. Germline V gives CDR1 SGHDN, CDR2 FVKESK. The V gene end was trimmed by 3 bases and the J gene end by 1 base; junction bases not matched to a gene: 7. The CDR3 loop spans 16 amino acids. CDR3 protein: CASSHYRGLVQETQYF. The CDR3 DNA sequence: TGTGCCAGCAGCCACTACAGGGGGTTAGTCCAAGAGACCCAGTACTTC. The complete variable domain, with remaining parts taken from reference TRBV14 and TRBJ2-5, reads EAGVTQFPSHSVIEKGQTVTLRCDPISGHDNLYWYRRVMGKEIKFLLHFVKESKQDESGMPNNRFLAERTGGTYSTLKVQPAELEDSGVYFCASSHYRGLVQETQYFGPGTRLLVL.

DNA of the CDR3: TGTGCCAGCAGTTACCCTGGGACTAGCGGGAGGGCTCCGAGGGAGCAGTACTTC. This codes for CASSYPGTSGRAPREQYF. This chain joins TRBV6-2 or TRBV6-3 and TRBJ2-7; 16 nucleotides match TRBD2. V was pared by 2 bases and J by 7 bases, with 11 bases of the junction left unmatched. The CDR3 extends over 18 amino acids. Germline-derived CDR1 and CDR2 are MNHEY and SVGEGT.

The rearrangement joins TRBV15 to TRBJ2-7, with 8 bases fitting TRBD1. Germline CDR1 is LNHNV and CDR2 is YYDKDF (reference sequence). This CDR3 is 14 amino acids long. The V gene end was trimmed by 8 bases and the J gene end by 4 bases; junction bases not matched to a gene: 10. The chain's CDR3 is CATHNGTGLYEQYF. The CDR3, as DNA: TGTGCCACCCATAACGGGACAGGACTATACGAGCAGTACTTC.

The gene calls are TRBV14 and TRBJ1-2; no definite D call. Trimming took off 1 base at V and 3 bases at J, with 6 bases between the two ends. In germline, CDR1 is SGHDN, CDR2 FVKESK. This CDR3 has 13 residues. This CDR3 is CASSQGRYYGYTF. CDR3 in DNA: TGTGCCAGCAGCCAAGGGCGGTACTATGGCTACACCTTC.

The CDR3 bases are TGTGCCAGCAGCAAAGGAGAAACTAGCGGGAGGGGACAGACCCAGTACTTC. It encodes CASSKGETSGRGQTQYF. This chain links TRBV21-1 with TRBJ2-5; the D segment call TRBD2 is taken from the table without a DNA check. TRBV21-1 is flagged as a pseudogene. This CDR3 has 17 amino acids.

The J gene is TRBJ1-5, the V gene TRBV28, with 12 bases fitting TRBD1. J gave up 7 bases and V 5 bases, and 15 bases lay outside the gene matches. The CDR3 sequence is 18 residues long. Germline CDR1 MDHEN, CDR2 SYDVKM. The CDR3 DNA reads TGTGCCAGCAGTCCCCTTTTTGGGACAGGGGGCCGAGACCAGCCCCAGCATTTT. Protein sequence: CASSPLFGTGGRDQPQHF.

As DNA, the CDR3 is TGTGCCACCTCGGACAGTTTCCCCTACAATGAGCAGTTCTTC. Protein product: CATSDSFPYNEQFF. The rearrangement uses TRBV6-5 and TRBJ2-1, with a tentative D call TRBD1 (6 bases). Per the germline V gene, CDR1 is MNHEY and CDR2 is SVGAGI. Trimming took 10 bases from V and 2 from J, leaving 15 bases between them. This CDR3 contains 14 residues.

The rearrangement uses TRBV7-2 and TRBJ1-2; no reliable D call. The CDR3 extends over 12 amino acids. Between the trimmed V and J ends, which lost 1 base and 6 bases, there was a span of 6 bases. Germline CDR1 SGHTA, CDR2 FQGNSA. CDR3 residues: CASSLDTNGYTF. CDR3 bases: TGTGCCAGCAGCTTAGATACAAATGGCTACACCTTC. The whole variable domain, remainder taken from reference TRBV7-2 and TRBJ1-2, is GAGVSQSPSNKVTEKGKDVELRCDPISGHTALYWYRQSLGQGLEFLIYFQGNSAPDKSGLPSDRFSAERTGGSVSTLTIQRTQQEDSAVYLCASSLDTNGYTFGSGTRLTVV.

This rearrangement joins TRBV29-1 to TRBJ2-1, with TRBD2 matching 9 bases. Trimming removed 7 bases from V and 5 bases from J; junction bases left unmatched: 3. Germline CDR1 SQVTM, CDR2 ANQGSEA. CDR3 length: 12 amino acids. CDR3 protein: CSAGLANNEQFF. CDR3 sequence (DNA): TGCAGCGCGGGACTAGCCAACAATGAGCAGTTCTTC.

V usage is TRBV6-5 and J usage is TRBJ1-6; no clear D. This CDR3 comprises 15 residues. With 0 bases removed from V and 10 bases from J, the gap between germline ends came to 13 bases. Germline lookup yields CDR1 MNHEY and CDR2 SVGAGI. DNA of the CDR3: TGTGCCAGCAGTTACTCGCAGGCCGCAGAATCACCCCTCCACTTT. It codes for CASSYSQAAESPLHF.

The chain carries TRBV24-1 and TRBJ1-5; possible D gene TRBD1, 5 bases. CDR1 and CDR2 from the germline V gene are KGHDR and SFDVKD. Trimming took off 12 bases at V and 6 bases at J, with 8 bases between the two ends. The CDR3 spans 10 residues. The CDR3 sequence: CAPGGQPQHF. For the CDR3, the DNA is TGTGCCCCGGGGGGTCAGCCCCAGCATTTT.

J is TRBJ1-2 and V is TRBV18; D might be TRBD1 (6 bases). The CDR3 sequence is 14 residues long. Trimming shortened V by 6 bases and J by 7 bases, and 18 bases separated the two germline ends. Germline V CDR1 and CDR2: KGHSH, LQKENI. The CDR3 sequence is CASSPETGMGGYTF. The CDR3 DNA follows: TGTGCCAGCTCGCCCGAAACAGGGATGGGTGGCTACACCTTC.

The chain couples TRBV10-3 to TRBJ1-3, with a weak D call TRBD1 (5 bases). This CDR3 region has 16 residues. CDR1 ENHRY and CDR2 SYGVKD come from the germline V gene. V was shortened by 5 bases and J by 6 bases, with 20 bases between the two germline ends. DNA of the CDR3: TGTGCCATCAGTTATAACCCCGGCGCGGGGGAAAACACCATATATTTT. Encoded protein: CAISYNPGAGENTIYF.

The V call is TRBV18, the J call TRBJ2-3; D is uncertain. The germline V gene encodes CDR1 KGHSH and CDR2 LQKENI. Trimming cost V 6 bases and J 0 bases, with 7 bases left between them. The CDR3 has 13 residues. The chain's CDR3 is CASSELSTDTQYF. The CDR3 coding sequence is TGTGCCAGCTCCGAACTAAGCACAGATACGCAGTATTTT.